This entry lists 10 T cell receptor beta chains sequenced from one sample in a study of T cell responses to AZD1222 COVID-19 vaccine. Libraries were prepared by immunoSEQ multiplex PCR; TCRdb keeps only in-frame clonotypes and omits some of them. Of 150,000 to 200,000 clones listed, about 92% are singletons. Sequencing was performed on peripheral blood, taken on day 0 of AZD1222 vaccination. The receptors shown here come from an adult in good health.

J is TRBJ2-3 and V is TRBV5-1; TRBD1 matches at 8 bases. CDR3 size: 14 residues. Losses at the gene ends were 4 bases for V and 5 bases for J; bases not matched to a gene: 6. CDR1 and CDR2 from the germline V gene are SGHRS and YFSETQ. CDR3 amino acids: CASSVSRGQDTQYF. As DNA, the CDR3 is TGCGCCAGCAGCGTATCCAGGGGGCAAGATACGCAGTATTTT. Supplemented by reference TRBV5-1 and TRBJ2-3, the full variable domain reads KAGVTQTPRYLIKTRGQQVTLSCSPISGHRSVSWYQQTPGQGLQFLFEYFSETQRNKGNFPGRFSGRQFSNSRSEMNVSTLELGDSALYLCASSVSRGQDTQYFGPGTRLTVL.

The chain has TRBV6-4 and TRBJ1-2; 7 bases match TRBD1. The CDR3 contains 15 residues. The junction had 5 bases not matched to a gene; V was cut back by 4 bases and J by 0 bases. Germline values: CDR1 MRHNA, CDR2 SNTAGT. The CDR3 loop is CASSGTGLANYGYTF. The CDR3 coding sequence is TGTGCCAGCAGTGGGACAGGCTTGGCTAACTATGGCTACACCTTC.

This sequence joins TRBV5-4 and TRBJ1-6; TRBD1 matches at 7 bases. The CDR3 has 14 residues. V was pared by 4 bases and J by 8 bases, with 6 bases of the junction left unmatched. Germline V lookup: CDR1 SGHNT, CDR2 YYREEE (reference sequence). The DNA for the CDR3 is TGTGCCAGCAGCAGGAGACAGGGCGATTCACCCCTCCACTTT. Its translation: CASSRRQGDSPLHF.

The chain recombines TRBV9 with TRBJ2-3, with D uncertain. Germline V gene lookup returns CDR1 SGDLS and CDR2 YYNGEE. CDR3 length: 16 amino acids. Trimming cost V 4 bases and J 1 base, with 16 bases left between them. The CDR3 reads CASSPLGDAGTDTQYF. In nucleotides, the CDR3 is TGTGCCAGCAGCCCACTTGGGGATGCCGGCACAGATACGCAGTATTTT.

The V and J genes are TRBV15 and TRBJ2-7, with a possible D match to TRBD2 (5 bases). Germline V gene lookup returns CDR1 LNHNV and CDR2 YYDKDF (reference sequence). V dropped 2 bases and J dropped 4 bases, with 9 bases sitting between them. The CDR3 is 13 residues long. As DNA, the CDR3 is TGTGCCACCAGCAGAAGCACGGGGTACGAGCAGTACTTC. Protein: CATSRSTGYEQYF.

The chain is built from TRBV6-2 or TRBV6-3 and TRBJ2-7; D gene ambiguous. CDR1 is MNHEY, CDR2 SVGEGT, per germline. There are 13 residues in the CDR3. V lost 6 bases and J lost 5, with 14 bases in between. CDR3 nucleotides: TGTGCCAGCAGCCAAAACTACCAAAACGAGCAGTACTTC. This encodes CASSQNYQNEQYF.

The rearrangement links TRBV12-3 or TRBV12-4 to TRBJ2-3; possibly TRBD1 or TRBD2 for D (6 bases each). This CDR3 is 13 amino acids long. V lost 3 bases to trimming and J lost 6 bases, with 10 bases between them. DNA for the CDR3: TGTGCCAGCAGTTTTCGAGGGGGGGATACGCAGTATTTT. This translates into CASSFRGGDTQYF.

This chain uses TRBV7-9 with TRBJ1-4; 7 bases are shared with TRBD1. The V segment lost 5 bases and the J segment 7 bases; nucleotides outside the gene matches: 10. The germline V gene encodes CDR1 SEHNR and CDR2 FQNEAQ (reference sequence). This CDR3 is 15 amino acids long. For the CDR3, the DNA is TGTGCCAGCAGCGATAGATCCGCAGGGGGTGAAAAACTGTTTTTT. It yields the protein CASSDRSAGGEKLFF.

This clone was seen once. The chain is built from TRBV2 and TRBJ2-7, with TRBD1 matching 10 bases. The CDR3 has 16 amino acids. Germline V gene data show CDR1 as SNHLY and CDR2 as FYNNEI. V dropped 5 bases and J dropped 5; count of bases not matched to a gene: 12. The CDR3 DNA reads as TGTGCCAGCAGTCTCGGGACAGGGGATCCTGAGAACGAGCAGTACTTC. Translating gives CASSLGTGDPENEQYF. The variable domain in full, completed from reference TRBV2 and TRBJ2-7, reads EPEVTQTPSHQVTQMGQEVILRCVPISNHLYFYWYRQILGQKVEFLVSFYNNEISEKSEIFDDQFSVERPDGSNFTLKIRSTKLEDSAMYFCASSLGTGDPENEQYFGPGTRLTVT.

V and J are TRBV2 and TRBJ1-4; D is undetermined. This CDR3 region has 13 residues. CDR1 is SNHLY and CDR2 is FYNNEI in the germline V gene. V was pared by 4 bases and J by 2 bases, with 5 bases between. In nucleotides, the CDR3 is TGTGCCAGCAGTGGGCGGACTAATGAAAAACTGTTTTTT. It yields the protein CASSGRTNEKLFF.